This T cell receptor beta chain was sequenced during a study of response to subunit inactivated influenza vaccine. Study-level points and caveats: Authors suggested seasonal influenza vaccinations each recruit few new T cells.

TCRdb re-analysed the RT-PCR reads in MiXCR, keeping a single row per CDR3 protein. The sample gives over 400,000 distinct CDR3 sequences, 9.5% to 12% of which show up once; approximately 12% is in the top ten. Worth noting for this clonotype: Its antigen is currently unknown.

V lost 4 bases to trimming and J lost 4 bases; unmatched junction nucleotides: 6. Germline loops: CDR1 SQVTM, CDR2 ANQGSEA. The length of the CDR3 is 15 residues. The source material was PBMCs from blood, sampled roughly 6 weeks after vaccination. The chain is built from TRBV29-1 and TRBJ2-2; TRBD1 matches 10 bases. This clonotype was obtained from a middle-aged man who received an inactivated influenza vaccine. The CDR3, as DNA: TGCAGCGTTGGTCGGGACAGGGGACCCACCGGGGAGCTGTTTTTT. This codes for CSVGRDRGPTGELFF.